This TCR beta chain was documented in a study of T cells expressing NK-cell markers. The wider study: The study drew TCR beta repertoires from sorted CD3+CD56+NKG2C+, CD3+CD56+NKG2C- and CD3+CD56-NKG2C+ T cells. The study sequenced eight donors, seven HCMV-seropositive and one seronegative.

TCRdb reanalyzed the 5' RACE reads, giving one entry per CDR3 protein sequence and no DNA. The sample is made up of approximately 420,000 distinct CDR3 sequences, and the top ten hold approximately 11% of it. The CDR3 totals 16 residues. The germline gives CDR1 DFQATT, CDR2 SNEGSKA (reference sequence). Sequenced: blood T cells: a sorted CD56 or NKG2C T cell subset, CD4+ or CD8+ T cells, or bulk PBMC T cells (not recorded which). The receptor's source is a woman in her forties or fifties in good health. The chain has TRBV20-1 and TRBJ1-4; TCRdb reports TRBD1, a call that lacks DNA to check it against. CDR3 region: CSARRRPGQGNEKLFF.